The text below deals with one TCR beta chain. The data belong to a study of blood T cell repertoires in COVID-19. Study-wide background: T cells, B-cell-depleted T cells, or PBMCs provided the cDNA or gDNA that served as material.

Generated by immunoSEQ multiplex PCR, the TCRdb table keeps only in-frame clones and is missing some. Here the sample spans under 550,000 clones, about 90% being singletons. The V and J ends lost 3 bases and 4 bases respectively, with 10 bases between them. The CDR3 contains 13 residues. Germline CDR1 DFQATT, CDR2 SNEGSKA (reference sequence). Seattle cases were enrolled at active infection and followed longitudinally. V and J are TRBV20-1 and TRBJ2-1, with D possibly matching TRBD2 (6 bases). Sequencing was done on a sample of peripheral blood. The receptor comes from a man aged 18 to 30 with COVID-19, enrolled during active disease. In nucleotides, the CDR3 is TGCAGTGCTAGTGCGGGAACTTACAATGAGCAGTTCTTC. Residues: CSASAGTYNEQFF.